A selection of T cell receptor beta chains follows, all from one sample in a study of cytomegalovirus exposure and HLA in healthy donors. Libraries were prepared by immunoSEQ multiplex PCR; TCRdb keeps only in-frame clonotypes and omits some of them. This table has around 190,000 clones, over 75% appearing once. The specimen was PBMCs. Receptors were obtained from a woman aged 25 to 45 in good health and CMV-seronegative. The CDR3 runs from the conserved cysteine through the conserved F or W. D genes are given only for firm matches. Not every row has a clone size; where given, it reads once, few, many or a size class.

clone size	V gene	J gene	CDR3 length	D gene	CDR3 DNA	CDR3 protein
-	TRBV2	TRBJ2-5	14	-	TGTGCCAGCAGCGCACGACTGGGGAGTGAGACCCAGTACTTC	CASSARLGSETQYF
-	TRBV6-5	TRBJ1-1	13	-	TGTGCCAGCAGTTACTCGGTAGACACTGAAGCTTTCTTT	CASSYSVDTEAFF
-	TRBV5-1	TRBJ1-2	14	-	TGCGCCAGCAGCTTGGCCGGGGCTAACTATGGCTACACCTTC	CASSLAGANYGYTF
-	TRBV5-8	TRBJ1-2	16	TRBD1	TGTGCCAGAACTAAGGGCCGGGACAGGCCTAACTATGGCTACACCTTC	CARTKGRDRPNYGYTF
-	TRBV21-1	TRBJ2-7	13	-	TGTGCCAGCAGCAGAGGGACTATTTACGAGCAGTACTTC	CASSRGTIYEQYF
few	TRBV5-6	TRBJ2-7	11	-	TGTGCCAGCAGCTCCAGGGCCGAGCAGTACTTC	CASSSRAEQYF
-	TRBV7-9	TRBJ2-1	16	TRBD1	TGTGCCAGCAGCTTTGTCCTACAGGGGGGCTACAATGAGCAGTTCTTC	CASSFVLQGGYNEQFF
-	TRBV11-2	TRBJ2-7	16	-	TGTGCCAGCAGCTCCACCCCACGGCAAGGAGTCCACGAGCAGTACTTC	CASSSTPRQGVHEQYF
few	TRBV5-4	TRBJ2-7	16	TRBD2	TGTGCCAGCAGGTCGGGACTAGCGGGGGCTGTCTACGAGCAGTACTTC	CASRSGLAGAVYEQYF
-	TRBV27	TRBJ2-3	14	-	TGTGCCAGCAGTTTACTCACTAGCACAGATACGCAGTATTTT	CASSLLTSTDTQYF
-	TRBV9	TRBJ1-5	18	TRBD1	TGTGCCAGCAGCGTTGCGGGACAGATAAAACCTAGCAATCAGCCCCAGCATTTT	CASSVAGQIKPSNQPQHF